The present T cell receptor beta chain was sequenced within a study of shared clonotypes between healthy human individuals. The V and J ends lost 3 bases and 3 bases respectively, with 3 bases between them. This CDR3 has 11 amino acids. Germline assignment: CDR1 SGHTA and CDR2 FQGNSA. This clone has only a few counts. Some clones are missing from TCRdb's copy, which holds only in-frame ones; the method was immunoSEQ multiplex PCR. This repertoire shows hundreds of thousands of clones, around 96% found once; its top ten account for under 0.06%. The V and J genes are TRBV7-2 and TRBJ2-7, with unresolved D. This TCR was recovered from a woman aged 25 to 45 in good health. Sequenced material: naive CD4+ T cells sorted from blood. Subset described: CD45RA+ positively selected. The CDR3 nucleotides are TGTGCCAGCAGCTTTTACTACGAGCAGTACTTC. This sequence encodes CASSFYYEQYF. Looking up the rest from reference TRBV7-2 and TRBJ2-7 gives the full variable domain: GAGVSQSPSNKVTEKGKDVELRCDPISGHTALYWYRQSLGQGLEFLIYFQGNSAPDKSGLPSDRFSAERTGGSVSTLTIQRTQQEDSAVYLCASSFYYEQYFGPGTRLTVT.